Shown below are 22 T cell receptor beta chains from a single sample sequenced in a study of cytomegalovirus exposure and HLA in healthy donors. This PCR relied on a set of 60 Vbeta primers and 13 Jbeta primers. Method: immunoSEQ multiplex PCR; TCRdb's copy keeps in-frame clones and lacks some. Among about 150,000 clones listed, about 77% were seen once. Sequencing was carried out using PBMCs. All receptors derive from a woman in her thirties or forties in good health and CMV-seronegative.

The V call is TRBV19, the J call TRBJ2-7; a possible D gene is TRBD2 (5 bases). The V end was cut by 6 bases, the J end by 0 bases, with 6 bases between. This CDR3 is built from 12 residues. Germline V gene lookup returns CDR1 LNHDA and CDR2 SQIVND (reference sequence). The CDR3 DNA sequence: TGTGCCAGTAGCGGAGGCTCCTACGAGCAGTACTTC. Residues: CASSGGSYEQYF.

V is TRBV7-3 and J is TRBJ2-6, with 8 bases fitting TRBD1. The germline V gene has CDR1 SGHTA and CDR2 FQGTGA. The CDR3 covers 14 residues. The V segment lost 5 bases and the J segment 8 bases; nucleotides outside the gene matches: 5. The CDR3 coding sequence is TGTGCCAGCAGCCCGAGGACAGGGTCCAACGTCCTGACTTTC. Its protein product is CASSPRTGSNVLTF.

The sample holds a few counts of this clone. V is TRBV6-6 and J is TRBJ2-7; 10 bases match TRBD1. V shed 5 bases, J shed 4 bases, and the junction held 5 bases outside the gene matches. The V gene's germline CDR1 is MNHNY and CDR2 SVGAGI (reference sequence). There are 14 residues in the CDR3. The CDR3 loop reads CASSGRDRGYEQYF. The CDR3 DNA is TGTGCCAGCAGTGGGCGGGACAGGGGTTACGAGCAGTACTTC.

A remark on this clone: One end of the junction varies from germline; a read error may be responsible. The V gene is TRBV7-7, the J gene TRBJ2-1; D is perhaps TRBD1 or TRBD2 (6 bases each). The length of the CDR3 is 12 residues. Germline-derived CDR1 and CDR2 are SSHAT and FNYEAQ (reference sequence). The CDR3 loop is CASSLGGGEQFF. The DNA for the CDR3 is TGTGCTAGCAGCTTAGGGGGAGGTGAGCAGTTCTTC. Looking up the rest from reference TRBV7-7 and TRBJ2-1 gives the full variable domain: GAGVSQSPRYKVTKRGQDVTLRCDPISSHATLYWYQQALGQGPEFLTYFNYEAQPDKSGLPSDRFSAERPEGSISTLTIQRTEQRDSAMYRCASSLGGGEQFFGPGTRLTVL.

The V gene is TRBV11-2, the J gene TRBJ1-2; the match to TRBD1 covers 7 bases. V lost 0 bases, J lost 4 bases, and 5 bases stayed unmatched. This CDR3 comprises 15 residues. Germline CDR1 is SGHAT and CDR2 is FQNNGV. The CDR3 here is CASSLDRGDRYGYTF. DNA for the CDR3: TGTGCCAGCAGCTTAGACAGGGGGGATCGCTATGGCTACACCTTC.

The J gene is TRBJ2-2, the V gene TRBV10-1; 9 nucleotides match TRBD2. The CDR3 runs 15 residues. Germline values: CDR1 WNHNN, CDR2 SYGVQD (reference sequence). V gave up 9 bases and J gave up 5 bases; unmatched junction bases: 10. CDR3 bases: TGCGCCAGGATATATAGCGGGGGAGGGACCGGGGAGCTGTTTTTT. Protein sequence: CARIYSGGGTGELFF.

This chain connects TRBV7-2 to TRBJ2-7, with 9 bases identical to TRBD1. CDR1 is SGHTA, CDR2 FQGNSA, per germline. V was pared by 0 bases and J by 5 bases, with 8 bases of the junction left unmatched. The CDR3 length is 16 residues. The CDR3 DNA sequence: TGTGCCAGCAGCTTAGCGGTGGGGACAGGGTCCCACGAGCAGTACTTC. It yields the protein CASSLAVGTGSHEQYF.

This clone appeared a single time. The CDR3 loop reads CAAQEGQGNEKLFF. The CDR3 nucleotides read TGTGCCGCCCAAGAGGGACAGGGTAATGAAAAACTGTTTTTT. The chain has TRBV6-1 and TRBJ1-4; 9 nucleotides agree with TRBD1. The CDR3 runs to 14 residues. J lost 4 bases, V lost 11 bases, and 8 bases had no gene match. Germline loops: CDR1 MNHNS, CDR2 SASEGT.

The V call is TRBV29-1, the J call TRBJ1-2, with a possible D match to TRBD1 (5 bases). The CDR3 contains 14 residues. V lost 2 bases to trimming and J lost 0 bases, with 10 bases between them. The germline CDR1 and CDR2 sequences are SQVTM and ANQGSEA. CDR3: CSVEYRTTNYGYTF. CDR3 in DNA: TGCAGCGTTGAATACAGGACCACTAACTATGGCTACACCTTC.

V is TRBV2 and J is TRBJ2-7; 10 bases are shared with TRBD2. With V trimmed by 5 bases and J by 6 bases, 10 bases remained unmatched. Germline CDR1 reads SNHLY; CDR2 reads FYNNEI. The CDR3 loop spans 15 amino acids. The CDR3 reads CASSPERGGRPEQYF. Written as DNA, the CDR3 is TGTGCCAGCAGTCCTGAGCGGGGGGGCCGTCCCGAGCAGTACTTC.

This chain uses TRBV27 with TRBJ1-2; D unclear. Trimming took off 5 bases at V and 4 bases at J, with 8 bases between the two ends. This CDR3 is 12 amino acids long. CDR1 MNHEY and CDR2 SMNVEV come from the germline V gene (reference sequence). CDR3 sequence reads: CASSTRGYGYTF. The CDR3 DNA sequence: TGTGCCAGCAGTACCCGGGGCTATGGCTACACCTTC.

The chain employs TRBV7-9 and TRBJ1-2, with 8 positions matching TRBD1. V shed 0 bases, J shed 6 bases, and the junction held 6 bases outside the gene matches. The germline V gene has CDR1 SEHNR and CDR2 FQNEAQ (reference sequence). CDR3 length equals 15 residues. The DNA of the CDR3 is TGTGCCAGCAGCTTAGCGATATACAGGGGGGATGGCTACACCTTC. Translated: CASSLAIYRGDGYTF.

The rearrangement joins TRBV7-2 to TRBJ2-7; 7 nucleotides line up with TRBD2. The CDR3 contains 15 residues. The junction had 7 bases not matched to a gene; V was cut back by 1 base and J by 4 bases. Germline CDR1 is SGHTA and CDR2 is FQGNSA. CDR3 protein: CASSLELGRGYEQYF. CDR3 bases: TGTGCCAGCAGCTTAGAATTAGGGCGGGGGTACGAGCAGTACTTC.

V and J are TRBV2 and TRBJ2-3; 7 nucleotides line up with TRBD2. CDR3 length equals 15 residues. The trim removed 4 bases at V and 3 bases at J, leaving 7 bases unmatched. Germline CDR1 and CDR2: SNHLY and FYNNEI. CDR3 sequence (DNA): TGTGCCAGCAGTGTAGGGCGGGGGTTAACAGATACGCAGTATTTT. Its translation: CASSVGRGLTDTQYF.

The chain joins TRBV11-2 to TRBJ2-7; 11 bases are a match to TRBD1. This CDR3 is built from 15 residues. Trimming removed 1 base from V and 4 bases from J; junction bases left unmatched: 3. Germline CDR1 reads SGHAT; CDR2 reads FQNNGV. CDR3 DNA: TGTGCCAGCAGCTTAGGGACAGGGGGCATGTACGAGCAGTACTTC. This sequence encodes CASSLGTGGMYEQYF.

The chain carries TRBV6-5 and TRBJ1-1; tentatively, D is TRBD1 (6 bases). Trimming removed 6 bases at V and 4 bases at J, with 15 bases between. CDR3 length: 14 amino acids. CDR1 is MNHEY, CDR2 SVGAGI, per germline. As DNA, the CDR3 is TGTGCCAGCAGATTAGGGGGTGAAGTCACTGAAGCTTTCTTT. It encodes CASRLGGEVTEAFF.

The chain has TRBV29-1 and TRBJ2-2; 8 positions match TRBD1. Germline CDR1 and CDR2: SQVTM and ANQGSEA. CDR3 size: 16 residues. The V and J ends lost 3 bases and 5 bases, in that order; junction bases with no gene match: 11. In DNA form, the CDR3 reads TGCAGCGTTGAGGTCGCAGGGGGCAGGGGGACCGGGGAGCTGTTTTTT. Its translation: CSVEVAGGRGTGELFF.

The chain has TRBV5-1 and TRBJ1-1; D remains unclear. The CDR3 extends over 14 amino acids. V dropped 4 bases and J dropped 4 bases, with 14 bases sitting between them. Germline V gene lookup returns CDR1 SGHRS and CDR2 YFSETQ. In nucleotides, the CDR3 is TGCGCCAGCAGCCCCCGGGAGGTAGTCACTGAAGCTTTCTTT. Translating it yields CASSPREVVTEAFF.

The CDR3 DNA reads as TGCGCCAGCAGTGATGCCGCCGGGACAGGGGGAGATACGCAGTATTTT. It yields the protein CASSDAAGTGGDTQYF. This rearrangement joins TRBV10-1 to TRBJ2-3, with 11 bases that match TRBD1. CDR1 and CDR2 from the germline V gene are WNHNN and SYGVQD (reference sequence). This CDR3 has 16 amino acids. V was clipped by 3 bases and J by 5 bases; unmatched bases: 7.

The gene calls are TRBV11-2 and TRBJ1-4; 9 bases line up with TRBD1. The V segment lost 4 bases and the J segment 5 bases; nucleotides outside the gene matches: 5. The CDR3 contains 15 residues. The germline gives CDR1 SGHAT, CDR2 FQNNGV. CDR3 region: CASSSRTGANEKLFF. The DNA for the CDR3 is TGTGCCAGCAGCTCGAGGACAGGGGCAAATGAAAAACTGTTTTTT.

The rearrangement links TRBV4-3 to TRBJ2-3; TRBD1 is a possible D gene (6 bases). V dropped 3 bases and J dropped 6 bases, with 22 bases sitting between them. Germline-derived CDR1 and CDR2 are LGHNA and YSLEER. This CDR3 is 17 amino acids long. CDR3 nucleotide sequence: TGCGCCAGCAGCCACCTCATCGGACAGCGGAGCCCCGATACGCAGTATTTT. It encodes CASSHLIGQRSPDTQYF.

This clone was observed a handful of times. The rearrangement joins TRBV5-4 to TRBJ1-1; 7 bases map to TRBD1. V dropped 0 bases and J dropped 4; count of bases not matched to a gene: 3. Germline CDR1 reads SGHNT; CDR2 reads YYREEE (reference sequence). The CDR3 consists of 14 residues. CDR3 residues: CASSLEQGRTEAFF. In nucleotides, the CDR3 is TGTGCCAGCAGCTTGGAACAGGGGCGCACTGAAGCTTTCTTT.